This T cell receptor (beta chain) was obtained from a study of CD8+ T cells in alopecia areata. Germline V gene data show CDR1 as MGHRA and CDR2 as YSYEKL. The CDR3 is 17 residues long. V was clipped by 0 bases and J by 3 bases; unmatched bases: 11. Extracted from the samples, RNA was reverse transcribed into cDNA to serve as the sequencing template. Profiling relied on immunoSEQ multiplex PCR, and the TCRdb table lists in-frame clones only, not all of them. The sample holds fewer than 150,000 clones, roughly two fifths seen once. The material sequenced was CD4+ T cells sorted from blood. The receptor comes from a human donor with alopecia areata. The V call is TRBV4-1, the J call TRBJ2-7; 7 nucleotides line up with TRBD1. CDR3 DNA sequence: TGCGCCAGCAGCCAAGACCTGCTCACAGGGGAGTACTACGAGCAGTACTTC. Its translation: CASSQDLLTGEYYEQYF.